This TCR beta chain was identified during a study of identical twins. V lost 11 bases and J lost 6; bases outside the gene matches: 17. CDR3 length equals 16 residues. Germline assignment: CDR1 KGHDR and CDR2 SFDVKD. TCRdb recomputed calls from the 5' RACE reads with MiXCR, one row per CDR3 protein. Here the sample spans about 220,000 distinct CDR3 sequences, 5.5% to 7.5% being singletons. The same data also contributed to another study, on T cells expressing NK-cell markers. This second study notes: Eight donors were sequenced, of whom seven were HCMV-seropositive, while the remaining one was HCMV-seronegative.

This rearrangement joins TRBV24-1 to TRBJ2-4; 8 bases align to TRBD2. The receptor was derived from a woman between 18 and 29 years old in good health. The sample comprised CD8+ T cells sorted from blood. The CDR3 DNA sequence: TGTGCCATCTCAGACCGGGCGGGAGGCTTTAGAAACATTCAGTACTTC. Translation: CAISDRAGGFRNIQYF.